The 22 T cell receptor beta chains below were found in one sample sequenced in a study of cytomegalovirus exposure and HLA in healthy donors. The PCR used 60 Vbeta and 13 Jbeta primers. Method: immunoSEQ multiplex PCR; TCRdb's copy keeps in-frame clones and lacks some. The sample has 100,000 to 150,000 clones; about 81% are singletons. The specimen was PBMCs. Receptors were obtained from a woman aged 40 to 50 in good health and CMV-seropositive.

This chain connects TRBV5-6 to TRBJ2-1; 11 nucleotides line up with TRBD2. Germline CDR1 reads SGHDT; CDR2 reads YYEEEE. This CDR3 is 16 amino acids long. Trimming cost V 3 bases and J 4 bases; bases outside gene matches: 6. CDR3 in DNA: TGTGCCAGCAGCTCCGTTAGCGGGGGGGCTTACAATGAGCAGTTCTTC. Amino acids: CASSSVSGGAYNEQFF.

The chain recombines TRBV5-1 with TRBJ1-1; 9 bases line up with TRBD1. The CDR3 length is 16 residues. The ends lost 5 bases at V and 1 base at J; junction bases unmatched: 9. CDR1 and CDR2 (germline): SGHRS, YFSETQ. CDR3 residues: CASSPRQGGSNTEAFF. The CDR3, as DNA: TGCGCCAGCAGTCCTCGACAGGGGGGATCGAACACTGAAGCTTTCTTT.

V is TRBV28 and J is TRBJ2-2, with D unresolved. The germline CDR1 and CDR2 sequences are MDHEN and SYDVKM. Trimming removed 5 bases at V and 2 bases at J, with 12 bases between. This CDR3 contains 15 residues. DNA for the CDR3: TGTGCCAGCAGTGGGTCCCAGGATAACACCGGGGAGCTGTTTTTT. Translation: CASSGSQDNTGELFF.

The V call is TRBV28, the J call TRBJ1-4, with D perhaps matching TRBD1 (6 bases). V shed 4 bases and J shed 0 bases, with 6 bases lying between them. Germline assignment: CDR1 MDHEN and CDR2 SYDVKM. The CDR3 covers 14 residues. The CDR3 here is CASSSGATNEKLFF. CDR3 coding DNA: TGTGCCAGCAGTTCAGGGGCAACTAATGAAAAACTGTTTTTT.

The chain has TRBV7-9 and TRBJ2-2, with D hard to call. This CDR3 contains 14 residues. Germline CDR1 reads SEHNR; CDR2 reads FQNEAQ (reference sequence). V was cut by 1 base and J by 4 bases, with 7 bases left in between. CDR3 loop: CASSLERSTGELFF. The CDR3 nucleotides read TGTGCCAGCAGCTTAGAACGGTCCACCGGGGAGCTGTTTTTT.

J is TRBJ2-1 and V is TRBV27, with 10 bases identical to TRBD2. There are 15 residues in the CDR3. Unmatched junction bases numbered 5, after V lost 2 bases and J lost 7 bases. The germline V gene encodes CDR1 MNHEY and CDR2 SMNVEV (reference sequence). CDR3 nucleotides: TGTGCCAGCAGTTTACTTACTAGCGGGGTGAATGAGCAGTTCTTC. Translated, it gives CASSLLTSGVNEQFF.

The chain recombines TRBV12-2 with TRBJ2-3; whether TRBD2, the table's D call, matches the DNA was not checked. TRBV12-2 constitutes a pseudogene. The CDR3 spans 17 residues. CDR3 amino acids: CASRLGLAGVTSGPEYF. The CDR3 region has the DNA TGTGCAAGTCGCTTAGGACTAGCGGGAGTTACCTCTGGCCCTGAGTATTTT.

This clone occurred a few times. This chain uses TRBV4-3 with TRBJ1-4, with 8 bases lining up with TRBD1. V gave up 6 bases and J gave up 6 bases; unmatched junction bases: 6. Germline V gene data show CDR1 as LGHNA and CDR2 as YSLEER. There are 14 residues in the CDR3. The CDR3 bases are TGCGCCAGCAGACCCGGGACAGGTTATGAAAAACTGTTTTTT. It codes for CASRPGTGYEKLFF.

The chain links TRBV19 to TRBJ1-1; a possible D gene is TRBD1 (5 bases). CDR1 and CDR2 (germline): LNHDA, SQIVND (reference sequence). The CDR3 has 15 residues. V was shortened by 4 bases and J by 6 bases, with 18 bases between the two germline ends. The DNA of the CDR3 is TGTGCCAGTAGTAAAAGGGAAGGGGTCTACTCTGAAGCTTTCTTT. Encoded protein: CASSKREGVYSEAFF.

This chain links TRBV5-1 with TRBJ2-1; 11 bases are a match to TRBD1. Germline CDR1 SGHRS, CDR2 YFSETQ. The CDR3 consists of 16 residues. V trimming: 0 bases; J trimming: 9 bases; junction bases outside the gene matches: 8. The CDR3 sequence is CASSLVWDRGSSEQFF. The CDR3 bases are TGCGCCAGCAGCTTGGTTTGGGACAGGGGGTCGAGTGAGCAGTTCTTC.

The chain has TRBV6-5 and TRBJ2-2; TRBD2 might be the D (5 bases). Germline-derived CDR1 and CDR2 are MNHEY and SVGAGI. This CDR3 region has 12 residues. V lost 6 bases and J 4 bases, leaving 6 bases between the germline ends. The CDR3 region has the DNA TGTGCCAGCAGGGCGGGCACCGGGGAGCTGTTTTTT. Translated: CASRAGTGELFF.

This chain uses TRBV11-2 with TRBJ2-3; TRBD2 matches 12 bases. The germline gives CDR1 SGHAT, CDR2 FQNNGV. The CDR3 covers 15 residues. With V trimmed by 2 bases and J by 7 bases, 4 bases remained unmatched. CDR3 nucleotide sequence: TGTGCCAGCAGCTTACTAGCGGGAGGGGAGAATACGCAGTATTTT. This encodes CASSLLAGGENTQYF.

The V and J genes are TRBV7-2 and TRBJ2-5; 7 bases line up with TRBD2. The CDR3 consists of 16 residues. The J segment lost 5 bases and the V segment lost 5 bases, leaving 14 bases of the junction unmatched. Germline V gives CDR1 SGHTA, CDR2 FQGNSA. CDR3 sequence (DNA): TGTGCCAGCAGCCGACTGGGAGGGGACGTCTCGGAGACCCAGTACTTC. Its translation is CASSRLGGDVSETQYF.

The rearrangement joins TRBV27 to TRBJ2-3; D unclear. Trimming left V 6 bases short and J 3 bases short, with 16 bases between. CDR3 length: 15 residues. Germline V gene lookup returns CDR1 MNHEY and CDR2 SMNVEV (reference sequence). In DNA form, the CDR3 reads TGTGCCAGCAGCCTTTACGACGAGAGGACAGATACGCAGTATTTT. Residues: CASSLYDERTDTQYF.

This clone was counted once. V and J are TRBV5-1 and TRBJ1-2; tentatively, D is TRBD1 (6 bases). Trimming removed 2 bases from V and 7 bases from J, with 12 bases in between. CDR3 length: 13 residues. Germline assignment: CDR1 SGHRS and CDR2 YFSETQ. For the CDR3, the DNA is TGCGCCAGCAGCTTAGGACAGTTCGTTGGCTACACCTTC. The encoded protein is CASSLGQFVGYTF. The full variable domain, in which reference TRBV5-1 and TRBJ1-2 provide the parts outside the CDR3, is KAGVTQTPRYLIKTRGQQVTLSCSPISGHRSVSWYQQTPGQGLQFLFEYFSETQRNKGNFPGRFSGRQFSNSRSEMNVSTLELGDSALYLCASSLGQFVGYTFGSGTRLTVV.

The chain joins TRBV27 to TRBJ1-1, with TRBD1 as a possible D gene (5 bases). This CDR3 region has 13 residues. CDR1 and CDR2 from the germline V gene are MNHEY and SMNVEV (reference sequence). The ends were cut back, 6 bases at V and 6 bases at J, with 14 bases in the middle. CDR3 bases: TGTGCCAGCAGACACAGGCTTGACGCTGAAGCTTTCTTT. This codes for CASRHRLDAEAFF.

V usage is TRBV5-6 and J usage is TRBJ1-5; D is ambiguous. CDR1 is SGHDT, CDR2 YYEEEE, per germline. Trimming took off 0 bases at V and 0 bases at J, with 10 bases between the two ends. CDR3 length: 16 amino acids. Here the CDR3 DNA reads TGTGCCAGCAGCTTGGAGGAGCCGGATAGCAATCAGCCCCAGCATTTT. Amino acid sequence: CASSLEEPDSNQPQHF.

The chain carries TRBV4-3 and TRBJ2-6, with 8 bases lining up with TRBD1. This CDR3 spans 19 amino acids. CDR1 and CDR2 (germline): LGHNA, YSLEER. The V and J ends lost 0 bases and 0 bases, in that order; junction bases with no gene match: 7. The CDR3 sequence: CASSQDPTGAFSGANVLTF. In DNA, the CDR3 is TGCGCCAGCAGCCAAGATCCGACAGGGGCCTTCTCTGGGGCCAACGTCCTGACTTTC.

This sequence joins TRBV2 and TRBJ2-3, with D maybe TRBD2 (9 bases). CDR1 is SNHLY, CDR2 FYNNEI, per germline. Between the trimmed V and J ends, which lost 6 bases and 4 bases, there was a span of 29 bases. CDR3 length equals 19 residues. CDR3 in amino acids: CASRQGQGVVAGGSDTQYF. CDR3 bases: TGTGCCAGCAGACAAGGACAGGGAGTTGTTGCGGGAGGGTCAGATACGCAGTATTTT. Filled out from reference TRBV2 and TRBJ2-3, the complete variable domain reads EPEVTQTPSHQVTQMGQEVILRCVPISNHLYFYWYRQILGQKVEFLVSFYNNEISEKSEIFDDQFSVERPDGSNFTLKIRSTKLEDSAMYFCASRQGQGVVAGGSDTQYFGPGTRLTVL.

The V call is TRBV7-8, the J call TRBJ1-3; D is unresolved. The CDR3 loop spans 15 amino acids. Trimming removed 4 bases from V and 1 base from J, with 11 bases in between. Germline V CDR1 and CDR2: SGHVS, FQNEAQ. The CDR3 DNA reads TGTGCCAGCAGCTCCCAGAGAGGTTCTGGAAACACCATATATTTT. Protein sequence: CASSSQRGSGNTIYF.

This rearrangement joins TRBV11-2 to TRBJ1-4, with D unresolved. Per the germline V gene, CDR1 is SGHAT and CDR2 is FQNNGV. V lost 6 bases and J 8 bases, leaving 10 bases between the germline ends. The CDR3 loop spans 12 amino acids. The CDR3 coding sequence is TGTGCCAGCAGTTCCGCACAGGAAAAACTGTTTTTT. Translation: CASSSAQEKLFF.

CDR3 in DNA: TGCAGCGTCCGAGAAGACAGGGGCACTGAAGCTTTCTTT. Translating gives CSVREDRGTEAFF. The V and J genes are TRBV29-1 and TRBJ1-1; 8 bases are a match to TRBD1. CDR1 and CDR2 (germline): SQVTM, ANQGSEA. Unmatched junction bases numbered 7, after V lost 6 bases and J lost 4 bases. The CDR3 totals 13 residues.